Each of the 23 T cell receptor beta chains below was sequenced from the same sample in a study of OX40 agonist ivuxolimab in advanced cancers. Sequenced by immunoSEQ multiplex PCR; TCRdb stores in-frame clones only, minus some. The table has fewer than 25,000 clones, around 70% seen once. The specimen comprised CD4+ or CD8+ T cells sorted from blood, sampled in a trial of the OX40 agonist ivuxolimab. The receptors here all came from an adult with an advanced solid tumor such as melanoma, head and neck, liver or kidney cancer.

This clone was observed a few times. The chain couples TRBV9 to TRBJ2-2, with 13 positions matching TRBD2. This CDR3 is 17 amino acids long. J lost 5 bases, V lost 6 bases, and 10 bases had no gene match. The V gene's germline CDR1 is SGDLS and CDR2 YYNGEE. CDR3 coding DNA: TGTGCCAGCAATCCGGGACTAGCGGGGCGGAATACCGGGGAGCTGTTTTTT. This encodes CASNPGLAGRNTGELFF.

In its sample, this clone is medium-sized (0.01 to 0.1%). In the same sample, other DNA sequences code for this CDR3. The chain recombines TRBV28 with TRBJ2-3; unclear D gene. Looked up from germline, CDR1 is MDHEN and CDR2 is SYDVKM. V lost 3 bases to trimming and J lost 1 base, with 8 bases between them. The CDR3 totals 14 residues. This chain's CDR3 is CASSFLSGTDTQYF. DNA of the CDR3: TGTGCCAGCAGTTTTTTAAGCGGCACAGATACGCAGTATTTT.

V and J are TRBV29-1 and TRBJ2-7, with a tentative D call TRBD2 (6 bases). Trimming pared 5 bases from V and 2 bases from J, leaving 10 bases between. CDR3 length equals 12 residues. CDR1 is SQVTM and CDR2 is ANQGSEA in the germline V gene. CDR3 sequence (DNA): TGCAGCGTTAGGGAGGTCACCTACGAGCAGTACTTC. Its protein is CSVREVTYEQYF.

This clone was recorded a few times. The V call is TRBV6-1, the J call TRBJ2-1, with D possibly TRBD1 on 5 matching bases. The germline V and J ends were trimmed by 1 base and 6 bases, with 16 bases remaining between them. This CDR3 is built from 16 residues. Germline CDR1 reads MNHNS; CDR2 reads SASEGT. CDR3 nucleotide sequence: TGTGCCAGCAGTGAAGATCCGATCCCAGGGATCAATGAGCAGTTCTTC. Amino acids: CASSEDPIPGINEQFF.

The rearrangement links TRBV9 to TRBJ2-2; D tentatively reads TRBD1 or TRBD2 (5 bases each). Germline loops: CDR1 SGDLS, CDR2 YYNGEE. This CDR3 is 15 amino acids long. The V and J ends lost 0 bases and 2 bases respectively, with 8 bases between them. The CDR3 coding sequence is TGTGCCAGCAGCGTAGGTGGGGGAAACACCGGGGAGCTGTTTTTT. Translated, it gives CASSVGGGNTGELFF.

The rearrangement uses TRBV6-5 and TRBJ2-1; D gene unclear. The CDR3 consists of 14 residues. CDR1 and CDR2 from the germline V gene are MNHEY and SVGAGI. Deletions cut 0 bases from V and 4 bases from J, with 7 bases between. The CDR3 is CASSYSSGYNEQFF. CDR3 DNA: TGTGCCAGCAGTTACTCGTCCGGGTACAATGAGCAGTTCTTC.

The chain employs TRBV9 and TRBJ1-6; possibly TRBD1 for D (5 bases). From germline, CDR1 is SGDLS and CDR2 YYNGEE. The CDR3 length is 14 residues. The V end was cut by 3 bases, the J end by 7 bases, with 11 bases between. CDR3 coding DNA: TGTGCCAGCAGCGGGGGCGGTTTGAATTCACCCCTCCACTTT. Amino acids: CASSGGGLNSPLHF.

This clone was observed a few times. The V and J genes are TRBV19 and TRBJ2-6; D uncertain. This CDR3 region has 14 residues. The V and J ends lost 5 bases and 2 bases respectively, with 7 bases between them. Germline CDR1 LNHDA, CDR2 SQIVND (reference sequence). The chain's CDR3 is CASSPTAGANVLTF. The CDR3 coding sequence is TGTGCCAGTAGTCCCACAGCTGGGGCCAACGTCCTGACTTTC.

This chain joins TRBV5-6 and TRBJ1-6; 7 bases line up with TRBD1. The V segment lost 4 bases and the J segment 8 bases; nucleotides outside the gene matches: 3. The CDR3 has 13 residues. Germline V gene lookup returns CDR1 SGHDT and CDR2 YYEEEE. The CDR3 sequence is CASSLDRDSPLHF. The DNA of the CDR3 is TGTGCCAGCAGCCTCGACAGGGATTCACCCCTCCACTTT. The full variable domain, rest sourced from reference TRBV5-6 and TRBJ1-6, is DAGVTQSPTHLIKTRGQQVTLRCSPKSGHDTVSWYQQALGQGPQFIFQYYEEEERQRGNFPDRFSGHQFPNYSSELNVNALLLGDSALYLCASSLDRDSPLHFGNGTRLTVT.

The CDR3 DNA sequence: TGTGCCAGCAGCTTAGTAAGGGGGGGTGATGAGCAGTTCTTC. Its translation: CASSLVRGGDEQFF. This chain joins TRBV7-9 and TRBJ2-1; D perhaps matches TRBD2 (7 bases). Germline V gene sequence: CDR1 SEHNR, CDR2 FQNEAQ (reference sequence). Trimming took 1 base from V and 8 from J, leaving 12 bases between them. The CDR3 consists of 14 residues.

The chain uses TRBV11-2 and TRBJ2-5; 7 positions agree with TRBD2. CDR1 is SGHAT, CDR2 FQNNGV, per germline. Unmatched junction bases numbered 11, after V lost 4 bases and J lost 0 bases. The CDR3 runs 17 residues. The CDR3 region has the DNA TGTGCCAGCAGCTCCGATACCGGGACTACGTACCAAGAGACCCAGTACTTC. As protein: CASSSDTGTTYQETQYF.

The rearrangement uses TRBV15 and TRBJ2-1, with TRBD2 identical over 7 bases. The CDR3 contains 12 residues. V was pared by 0 bases and J by 13 bases, with 3 bases of the junction left unmatched. Looked up from germline, CDR1 is LNHNV and CDR2 is YYDKDF (reference sequence). The CDR3 region is CATSRETGGQFF. In DNA, the CDR3 is TGTGCCACCAGCAGAGAAACGGGGGGTCAGTTCTTC.

This chain joins TRBV5-6 and TRBJ2-2; TRBD2 matches 10 bases. V shed 2 bases, J shed 4 bases, and the junction held 5 bases outside the gene matches. The CDR3 totals 16 residues. Germline values: CDR1 SGHDT, CDR2 YYEEEE. In DNA form, the CDR3 reads TGTGCCAGCAGCTTTTGGACTAGCGGACCCACCGGGGAGCTGTTTTTT. Its translation: CASSFWTSGPTGELFF.

A few counts support this clone. This chain joins TRBV19 and TRBJ2-1; D is unclear. The CDR3 runs to 15 residues. Trimming cost V 1 base and J 0 bases, with 7 bases left between them. Germline CDR1 and CDR2: LNHDA and SQIVND (reference sequence). The CDR3, as DNA: TGTGCCAGTAGTATAGGTGCGAGCTCCTACAATGAGCAGTTCTTC. This encodes CASSIGASSYNEQFF.

The CDR3 DNA sequence: TGTGCCACTGGACAGGCGTCTTATAGCAATCAGCCCCAGCATTTT. Amino acid sequence: CATGQASYSNQPQHF. The chain is built from TRBV2 and TRBJ1-5, with 7 bases fitting TRBD1. J lost 0 bases, V lost 10 bases, and 9 bases had no gene match. Germline CDR1 and CDR2: SNHLY and FYNNEI. This CDR3 is 15 amino acids long.

J is TRBJ1-1 and V is TRBV5-1, with D hard to call. Germline-derived CDR1 and CDR2 are SGHRS and YFSETQ. The CDR3 consists of 11 residues. V was shortened by 0 bases and J by 9 bases, with 6 bases between the two germline ends. Here the CDR3 DNA reads TGCGCCAGCAGCTTGGGGGCCCAAGCTTTCTTT. Its protein is CASSLGAQAFF.

This chain joins TRBV13 and TRBJ2-2; 8 nucleotides agree with TRBD1. The CDR3 is 19 residues long. The V gene's germline CDR1 is PRHDT and CDR2 FYEKMQ (reference sequence). The junction had 11 bases not matched to a gene; V was cut back by 0 bases and J by 2 bases. The CDR3 loop is CASSLGMFLGQGNTGELFF. Written as DNA, the CDR3 is TGTGCCAGCAGCTTAGGAATGTTTCTCGGACAGGGAAACACCGGGGAGCTGTTTTTT.

V and J are TRBV4-1 and TRBJ2-7; weak D call: TRBD1 (6 bases). The CDR3 consists of 13 residues. Germline CDR1 reads MGHRA; CDR2 reads YSYEKL. The germline V and J ends were trimmed by 8 bases and 3 bases, with 14 bases remaining between them. The CDR3 nucleotides read TGCGCCAGCGGACCAATAGGGGGCTACGAGCAGTACTTC. Protein sequence: CASGPIGGYEQYF.

The chain couples TRBV4-3 to TRBJ2-7, with 8 bases aligning to TRBD1. Germline assignment: CDR1 LGHNA and CDR2 YSLEER. This CDR3 comprises 15 residues. Trimming at V came to 1 base and at J to 0 bases, leaving 2 bases not matched to a gene. The CDR3 bases are TGCGCCAGCAGCCAAGGACAGGGGTTCTCCTACGAGCAGTACTTC. It yields the protein CASSQGQGFSYEQYF.

This chain uses TRBV13 with TRBJ2-1, with D perhaps matching TRBD2 (6 bases). The CDR3 runs 13 residues. The germline V gene has CDR1 PRHDT and CDR2 FYEKMQ (reference sequence). Trimming stripped 3 bases from V and 9 bases from J, with 12 bases between. DNA of the CDR3: TGTGCCAGCAGCTTCCCGATGGGGGGTGAGCAGTTCTTC. This translates into CASSFPMGGEQFF.

J is TRBJ1-1 and V is TRBV27, with no clear D. The germline V gene encodes CDR1 MNHEY and CDR2 SMNVEV (reference sequence). This CDR3 spans 13 amino acids. V gave up 3 bases and J gave up 5 bases, with 10 bases separating them. CDR3 DNA: TGTGCCAGCAGTTTGCATCCGGGTACTGAAGCTTTCTTT. Amino acid sequence: CASSLHPGTEAFF.

The CDR3 DNA reads TGTGCCAGCAGTTACCCTTCGACAGGACCTAACTATGGCTACACCTTC. Its translation: CASSYPSTGPNYGYTF. This sequence joins TRBV6-6 and TRBJ1-2, with D maybe TRBD1 (6 bases). The CDR3 is made up of 16 amino acids. The germline CDR1 and CDR2 sequences are MNHNY and SVGAGI (reference sequence). Trimming removed 2 bases from V and 0 bases from J, with 13 bases in between.

This chain links TRBV27 with TRBJ1-2; TRBD1 might be the D (5 bases). Germline V gives CDR1 MNHEY, CDR2 SMNVEV (reference sequence). This CDR3 has 16 residues. Trimming cost V 0 bases and J 4 bases, with 15 bases left between them. Here the CDR3 DNA reads TGTGCCAGCAGTTTATCGGTGGCAGGGTTTGGCTATGGCTACACCTTC. It specifies CASSLSVAGFGYGYTF.